The rows below give T cell receptor beta chains drawn from one sample of a study of cytomegalovirus exposure and HLA in healthy donors. The method was immunoSEQ multiplex PCR; TCRdb's version includes in-frame clones alone and lacks a portion of them. Of under 200,000 clones in the sample, around 80% were seen once. Material for sequencing was PBMCs. The source is a woman between 50 and 59 years old in good health and CMV-seronegative. The CDR3 runs from the conserved cysteine through the conserved F or W. The order of the fields is V gene, D gene, J gene, clone size, CDR3 DNA, CDR3 protein. A D gene is named only where the DNA matches it firmly. Expanded clones get a size class; other rows say once, few or many, or leave the size out.

v_call: TRBV7-9
d_call: -
j_call: TRBJ2-7
clone_size: -
cdr3_nt: TGTGCCAGCAGCTTGGGGGGACGTTCGGGATACGAGCAGTACTTC
cdr3_aa: CASSLGGRSGYEQYF

v_call: TRBV5-1
d_call: -
j_call: TRBJ1-2
clone_size: -
cdr3_nt: TGCGCCAGCAGTGACCGGGGGGGCGCCTATGGCTACACCTTC
cdr3_aa: CASSDRGGAYGYTF

v_call: TRBV10-3
d_call: TRBD2
j_call: TRBJ2-1
clone_size: -
cdr3_nt: TGTGCCATCAGTGAGCACCCCGGGACTAGCGGGTCTAAGCCGGGTGAGCAGTTCTTC
cdr3_aa: CAISEHPGTSGSKPGEQFF

v_call: TRBV19
d_call: TRBD2
j_call: TRBJ2-1
clone_size: -
cdr3_nt: TGTGCCAGTAGTATGGGACTAGCGGGGGGTGAGCAGTTCTTC
cdr3_aa: CASSMGLAGGEQFF

v_call: TRBV6-1
d_call: TRBD1
j_call: TRBJ1-2
clone_size: -
cdr3_nt: TGTGCCAGCAGAGAGACAGGGTATGGCTATGGCTACACCTTC
cdr3_aa: CASRETGYGYGYTF

v_call: TRBV19
d_call: TRBD1
j_call: TRBJ2-5
clone_size: -
cdr3_nt: TGTGCCAGTAGTACCGGGACAGGGGGAGAAGAGACCCAGTACTTC
cdr3_aa: CASSTGTGGEETQYF

v_call: TRBV5-1
d_call: TRBD1
j_call: TRBJ1-2
clone_size: once
cdr3_nt: TGCGCCAGCAGCCCCGGACAGGGGGCTTATGGCTACACCTTC
cdr3_aa: CASSPGQGAYGYTF

v_call: TRBV2
d_call: -
j_call: TRBJ2-7
clone_size: -
cdr3_nt: TGTGCCACAGTCCCTGCCGTTCTTACCTACGAGCAGTACTTC
cdr3_aa: CATVPAVLTYEQYF

v_call: TRBV11-2
d_call: -
j_call: TRBJ1-1
clone_size: -
cdr3_nt: TGTGCCAGCAGGGCGGGACTCTTGAACACTGAAGCTTTCTTT
cdr3_aa: CASRAGLLNTEAFF

v_call: TRBV6-5
d_call: -
j_call: TRBJ1-1
clone_size: -
cdr3_nt: TGTGCCAGCAGTCCGGGGCGGGGCCAGAACACTGAAGCTTTCTTT
cdr3_aa: CASSPGRGQNTEAFF

v_call: TRBV5-1
d_call: TRBD1
j_call: TRBJ1-2
clone_size: -
cdr3_nt: TGCGCCAGCAGCTTCCCGGGACAGGGGGCCGGAGGCTACACCTTC
cdr3_aa: CASSFPGQGAGGYTF

v_call: TRBV7-6
d_call: TRBD2
j_call: TRBJ2-7
clone_size: -
cdr3_nt: TGTGCCAGCAGCTTTACTAGCGGGGGGGGGACCTACGAGCAGTACTTC
cdr3_aa: CASSFTSGGGTYEQYF

v_call: TRBV19
d_call: TRBD1
j_call: TRBJ1-4
clone_size: -
cdr3_nt: TGTGCCAGTAGTATGGCGACAGGGGAAGAAAAACTGTTTTTT
cdr3_aa: CASSMATGEEKLFF

v_call: TRBV7-3
d_call: TRBD2
j_call: TRBJ2-4
clone_size: -
cdr3_nt: TGTGCCAGCAGCTTAACGGGACTAGCGGGGGACATTCAGTACTTC
cdr3_aa: CASSLTGLAGDIQYF

v_call: TRBV6-5
d_call: -
j_call: TRBJ1-4
clone_size: -
cdr3_nt: TGTGCCAGCAGTTACTCGACCGGGGGGTGGGGTGAAAAACTGTTTTTT
cdr3_aa: CASSYSTGGWGEKLFF

v_call: TRBV28
d_call: TRBD1
j_call: TRBJ1-2
clone_size: -
cdr3_nt: TGTGCCAGCCGGCCGGGGACAGCTAACTATGGCTACACCTTC
cdr3_aa: CASRPGTANYGYTF

v_call: TRBV5-1
d_call: -
j_call: TRBJ2-1
clone_size: -
cdr3_nt: TGCGCCAGCAGCTTCTCTGCGGGGACGGGCAATGAGCAGTTCTTC
cdr3_aa: CASSFSAGTGNEQFF